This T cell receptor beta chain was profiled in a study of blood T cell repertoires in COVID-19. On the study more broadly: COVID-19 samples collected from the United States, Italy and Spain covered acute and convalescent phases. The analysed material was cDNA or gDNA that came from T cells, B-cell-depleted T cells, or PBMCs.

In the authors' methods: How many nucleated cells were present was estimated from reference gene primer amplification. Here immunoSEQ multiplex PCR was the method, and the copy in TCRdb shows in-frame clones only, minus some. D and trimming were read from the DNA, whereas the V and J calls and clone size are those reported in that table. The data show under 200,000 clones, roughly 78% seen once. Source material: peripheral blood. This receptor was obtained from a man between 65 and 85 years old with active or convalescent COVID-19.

DNA of the CDR3: TGTGCCAGCTCACCCGCCAGGGTGAGGGGGGGGACTGAAGCTTTCTTT. Translated, it gives CASSPARVRGGTEAFF. The chain employs TRBV18 and TRBJ1-1; TRBD1 might be the D (6 bases). Germline CDR1 and CDR2: KGHSH and LQKENI. V lost 3 bases and J lost 5, with 19 bases in between. The CDR3 is made up of 16 amino acids.